This T cell receptor beta chain was identified in a study of metastatic and nonmetastatic thyroid tumors. TCRdb re-called the PCR reads via MiXCR. Of thousands of clones listed, 30% to 35% are singletons. Patients underwent thyroid surgery, and none had received any treatment before it. The CDR3 is made up of 11 amino acids. Trimming removed 7 bases from V and 8 bases from J, with 12 bases in between. Germline V gene data show CDR1 as MNHEY and CDR2 as SVGAGI. This clone was seen a handful of times. This clonotype was obtained from a female donor with papillary thyroid cancer or a benign thyroid nodule (not recorded which). Some clones in this sample may be carry-over from other donors' samples. Specimen: tumor tissue. This chain links TRBV6-5 with TRBJ2-7; the D is unclear. CDR3 bases: TGTGCCAGCACCCTCGGTAGTCAGCAGTACTTC. Translation gives CASTLGSQQYF.